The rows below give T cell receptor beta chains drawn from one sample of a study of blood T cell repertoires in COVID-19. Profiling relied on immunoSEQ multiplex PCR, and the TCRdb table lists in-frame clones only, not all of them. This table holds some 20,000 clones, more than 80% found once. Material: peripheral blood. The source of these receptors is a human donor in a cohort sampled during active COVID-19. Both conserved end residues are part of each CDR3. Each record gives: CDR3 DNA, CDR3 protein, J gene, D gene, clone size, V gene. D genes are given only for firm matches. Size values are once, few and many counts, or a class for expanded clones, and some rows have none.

CDR3 DNA: TGTGCCAGCAGCTCCAACCCTTACGGAGGAGATACGCAGTATTTT
CDR3 protein: CASSSNPYGGDTQYF
J gene: TRBJ2-3
D gene: -
clone size: -
V gene: TRBV7-2

CDR3 DNA: TGTGCCAGCAGCTTAGTGGGGACTAGCGGGCAAACCAATGAGCAGTTCTTC
CDR3 protein: CASSLVGTSGQTNEQFF
J gene: TRBJ2-1
D gene: TRBD2
clone size: -
V gene: TRBV7-8

CDR3 DNA: TGTGCCAGTAGCACCGCGGGGGGCGCATACAATGAGCAGTTCTTC
CDR3 protein: CASSTAGGAYNEQFF
J gene: TRBJ2-1
D gene: TRBD2
clone size: -
V gene: TRBV19

CDR3 DNA: TGTGCCAGTAGTATTGGGACAGGGGTACCTCAAGAGACCCAGTACTTC
CDR3 protein: CASSIGTGVPQETQYF
J gene: TRBJ2-5
D gene: TRBD1
clone size: -
V gene: TRBV19

CDR3 DNA: TGTGCCAGCCAGGGTCAGGATAATTCACCCCTCCACTTT
CDR3 protein: CASQGQDNSPLHF
J gene: TRBJ1-6
D gene: -
clone size: -
V gene: TRBV6-6

CDR3 DNA: TGCAGTGCTAGAGATCTCGGGCCCCAGCATTTT
CDR3 protein: CSARDLGPQHF
J gene: TRBJ1-5
D gene: -
clone size: -
V gene: TRBV20-1

CDR3 DNA: TGCAGCGCCGGTTTACCCACCGGGGAGCTGTTTTTT
CDR3 protein: CSAGLPTGELFF
J gene: TRBJ2-2
D gene: -
clone size: -
V gene: TRBV29-1

CDR3 DNA: TGTGCCAGCAGCTTGGTGGGGGGACTATATGGCTACACCTTC
CDR3 protein: CASSLVGGLYGYTF
J gene: TRBJ1-2
D gene: -
clone size: -
V gene: TRBV5-6

CDR3 DNA: TGCGCCAGCAGCTCAAAGTTTCGCTCGGTGCAAGAGACCCAGTACTTC
CDR3 protein: CASSSKFRSVQETQYF
J gene: TRBJ2-5
D gene: -
clone size: -
V gene: TRBV4-1

CDR3 DNA: TGTGCCAGCAGCTTGTCGAGGGATGGTACGCAGTATTTT
CDR3 protein: CASSLSRDGTQYF
J gene: TRBJ2-3
D gene: -
clone size: -
V gene: TRBV7-2

CDR3 DNA: TGCAGTGCTAGTCGTCTAGCGGGTACCTCTGGGGCCAACGTCCTGACTTTC
CDR3 protein: CSASRLAGTSGANVLTF
J gene: TRBJ2-6
D gene: TRBD2
clone size: -
V gene: TRBV20-1

CDR3 DNA: TGTGCCAGCAGTCGCGGGACAGTCTATGGCTACACCTTC
CDR3 protein: CASSRGTVYGYTF
J gene: TRBJ1-2
D gene: TRBD1
clone size: -
V gene: TRBV12-3/TRBV12-4

CDR3 DNA: TGCAGCGTGGCCGGACTAGCGGGAGGGCGAACGTCCACAGATACGCAGTATTTT
CDR3 protein: CSVAGLAGGRTSTDTQYF
J gene: TRBJ2-3
D gene: TRBD2
clone size: -
V gene: TRBV29-1

CDR3 DNA: TGCAGCGTTGCCTGGGGGGTTAATCAGCCCCAGCATTTT
CDR3 protein: CSVAWGVNQPQHF
J gene: TRBJ1-5
D gene: -
clone size: -
V gene: TRBV29-1

CDR3 DNA: TGTGCCAGCAGCCATACCGGGGGCTACACCTTC
CDR3 protein: CASSHTGGYTF
J gene: TRBJ1-2
D gene: -
clone size: -
V gene: TRBV14

CDR3 DNA: TGCGCCAGCAGCTCCCGGGACAGGGGATTGACAGATACGCAGTATTTT
CDR3 protein: CASSSRDRGLTDTQYF
J gene: TRBJ2-3
D gene: TRBD1
clone size: -
V gene: TRBV4-3

CDR3 DNA: TGTGCCAGCAGCCCGGCCGGGACATTGAACGAAAAACTGTTTTTT
CDR3 protein: CASSPAGTLNEKLFF
J gene: TRBJ1-4
D gene: -
clone size: once
V gene: TRBV7-2

CDR3 DNA: TGTGCCAGCAAAGACAGGGGGAATTCACCCCTCCACTTT
CDR3 protein: CASKDRGNSPLHF
J gene: TRBJ1-6
D gene: TRBD1
clone size: once
V gene: TRBV13

CDR3 DNA: TGTGCCAGCAGCCCCAGGGGCGAACTTAAAAAACTGTTTTTT
CDR3 protein: CASSPRGELKKLFF
J gene: TRBJ1-4
D gene: -
clone size: once
V gene: TRBV6-5

CDR3 DNA: TGCGCCAGCAGCCAGGGACTAGTGGGCACCGGGGAGCTGTTTTTT
CDR3 protein: CASSQGLVGTGELFF
J gene: TRBJ2-2
D gene: TRBD2
clone size: -
V gene: TRBV5-1

CDR3 DNA: TGCGCCAGCAGTGAAGGGGGGGTTGGGTATGGCTACACCTTC
CDR3 protein: CASSEGGVGYGYTF
J gene: TRBJ1-2
D gene: -
clone size: few
V gene: TRBV10-1

CDR3 DNA: TGCGCCAGCAGCCAAGATTGGGGACAGGGCCCCCTAAGGGGCTACACCTTC
CDR3 protein: CASSQDWGQGPLRGYTF
J gene: TRBJ1-2
D gene: TRBD1
clone size: -
V gene: TRBV4-3

CDR3 DNA: TGTGCCAGCAGTTTACCCGCCTTTAAGGGGGCTTCGTCCCTGAACACTGAAGCTTTCTTT
CDR3 protein: CASSLPAFKGASSLNTEAFF
J gene: TRBJ1-1
D gene: TRBD1
clone size: -
V gene: TRBV28

CDR3 DNA: TGCGCCAGCAGCCAAGTCGGGGAGGGTCTGACTGAAGCTTTCTTT
CDR3 protein: CASSQVGEGLTEAFF
J gene: TRBJ1-1
D gene: -
clone size: -
V gene: TRBV4-1